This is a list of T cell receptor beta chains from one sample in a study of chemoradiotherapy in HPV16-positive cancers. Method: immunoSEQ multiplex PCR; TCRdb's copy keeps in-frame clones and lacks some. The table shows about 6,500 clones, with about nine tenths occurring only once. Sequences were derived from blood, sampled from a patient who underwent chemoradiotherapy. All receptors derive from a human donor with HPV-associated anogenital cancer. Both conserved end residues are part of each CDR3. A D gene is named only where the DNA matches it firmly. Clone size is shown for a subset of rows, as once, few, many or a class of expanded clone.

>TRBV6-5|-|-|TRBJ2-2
CASSYPQGGELFF
TGTGCCAGCAGTTACCCCCAGGGGGGGGAGCTGTTTTTT
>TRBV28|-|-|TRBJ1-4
CASSPLIRATNEKLFF
TGTGCCAGCAGTCCCCTTATTAGGGCAACTAATGAAAAACTGTTTTTT
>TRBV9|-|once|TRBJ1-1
CASSETYGMNTEAFF
TGTGCCAGCAGCGAGACTTACGGGATGAACACTGAAGCTTTCTTT
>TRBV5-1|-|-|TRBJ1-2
CASTLEGYGYTF
TGCGCCAGCACGTTAGAAGGGTATGGCTACACCTTC
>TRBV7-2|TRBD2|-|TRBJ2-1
CASSLASGSHNEQFF
TGTGCCAGCAGCCTCGCTAGCGGGAGCCACAATGAGCAGTTCTTC
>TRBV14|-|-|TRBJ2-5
CASSQVLETQYF
TGTGCCAGCAGCCAAGTTCTAGAGACCCAGTACTTC
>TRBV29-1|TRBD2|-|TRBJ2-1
CSVVRLAGVVDEQFF
TGCAGCGTTGTTAGACTAGCGGGAGTGGTGGATGAGCAGTTCTTC
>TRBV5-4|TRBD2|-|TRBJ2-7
CASSLGAGGPYEQYF
TGTGCCAGCAGCTTGGGGGCGGGGGGCCCTTACGAGCAGTACTTC
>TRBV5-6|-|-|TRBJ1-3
CASSPDSSGNTIYF
TGTGCCAGCAGCCCTGACAGCTCTGGAAACACCATATATTTT
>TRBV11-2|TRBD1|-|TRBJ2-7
CASRRLRTGPYEQYF
TGTGCCAGCAGAAGACTAAGGACAGGGCCATACGAGCAGTACTTC
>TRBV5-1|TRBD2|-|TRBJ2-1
CASQTSGQVYEQFF
TGCGCCAGCCAGACTAGCGGCCAAGTCTATGAGCAGTTCTTC
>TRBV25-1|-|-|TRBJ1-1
CASSDDRNTEAFF
TGTGCCAGCAGTGATGACAGGAACACTGAAGCTTTCTTT
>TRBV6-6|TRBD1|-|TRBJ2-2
CASSYGQGVTGELFF
TGTGCCAGCAGTTACGGGCAGGGGGTCACCGGGGAGCTGTTTTTT
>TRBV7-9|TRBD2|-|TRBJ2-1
CASRSAGGSYNEQFF
TGTGCCAGCAGATCAGCGGGGGGTTCCTACAATGAGCAGTTCTTC
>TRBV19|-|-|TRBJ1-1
CASGWVSTEAFF
TGTGCCAGTGGTTGGGTCTCCACTGAAGCTTTCTTT
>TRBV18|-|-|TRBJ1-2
CASSRFPGEANYGYTF
TGTGCCAGCTCCCGCTTTCCGGGGGAGGCTAACTATGGCTACACCTTC
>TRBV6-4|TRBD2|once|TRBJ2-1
CASSAATSLPNEQFF
TGTGCCAGCAGTGCGGCGACTAGCCTCCCCAATGAGCAGTTCTTC
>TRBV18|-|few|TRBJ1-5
CASSPSSDQPQHF
TGTGCCAGCTCACCTTCATCCGATCAGCCCCAGCATTTT
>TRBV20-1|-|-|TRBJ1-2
CSARADSGYTF
TGCAGTGCTAGGGCTGACAGCGGCTACACCTTC
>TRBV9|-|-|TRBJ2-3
CASSGRRGMFSTTKVNTQYF
TGTGCCAGCAGCGGACGTAGGGGGATGTTTTCGACTACAAAAGTGAATACGCAGTATTTT
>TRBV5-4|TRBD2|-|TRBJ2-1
CASSLAGPYNEQFF
TGTGCCAGCAGCCTAGCGGGTCCCTACAATGAGCAGTTCTTC
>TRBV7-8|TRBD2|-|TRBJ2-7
CASSLTSGNLLYEQYF
TGTGCCAGCAGCTTGACTAGCGGGAACCTGCTGTACGAGCAGTACTTC
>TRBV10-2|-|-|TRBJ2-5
CASSQVRGPQETQYF
TGCGCCAGCAGTCAAGTGAGAGGACCACAAGAGACCCAGTACTTC
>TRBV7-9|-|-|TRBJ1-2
CASSVPWGGYTF
TGTGCCAGCAGCGTACCTTGGGGTGGCTACACCTTC
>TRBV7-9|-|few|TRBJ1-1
CASSSPGVWAEAFF
TGTGCCAGCAGCTCCCCGGGGGTTTGGGCTGAAGCTTTCTTT
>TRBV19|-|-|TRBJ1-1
CASSKRTGSTEAFF
TGTGCCAGTAGTAAGAGAACAGGGAGCACTGAAGCTTTCTTT
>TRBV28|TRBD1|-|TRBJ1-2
CASRTGVYGYTF
TGTGCCAGCAGAACAGGGGTCTATGGCTACACCTTC
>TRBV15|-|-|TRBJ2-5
CATSNGIWETQYF
TGTGCCACCAGCAATGGTATCTGGGAGACCCAGTACTTC
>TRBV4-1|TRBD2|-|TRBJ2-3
CASRVGGGSGGSTDTQYF
TGCGCCAGCCGAGTTGGGGGCGGTAGCGGGGGAAGCACAGATACGCAGTATTTT
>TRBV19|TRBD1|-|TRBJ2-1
CASSPNRGPYYNEQFF
TGTGCCAGTAGTCCCAACAGGGGGCCGTATTACAATGAGCAGTTCTTC
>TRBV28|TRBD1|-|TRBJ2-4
CASSLNIQGAKNIQYF
TGTGCCAGCAGCTTAAACATACAGGGGGCCAAAAACATTCAGTACTTC
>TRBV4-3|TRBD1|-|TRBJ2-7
CASSQGPGQGALYEQYF
TGCGCCAGCAGCCAGGGCCCGGGACAGGGGGCCTTATACGAGCAGTACTTC
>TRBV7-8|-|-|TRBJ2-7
CASSRPSYEQYF
TGTGCCAGCAGCCGCCCCTCCTACGAGCAGTACTTC
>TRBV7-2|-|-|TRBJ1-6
CASSYQYSYNSPLHF
TGTGCCAGCAGCTATCAATACTCCTATAATTCACCCCTCCACTTT
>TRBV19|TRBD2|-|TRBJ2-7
CASSPSGRATEQYF
TGTGCCAGTAGCCCCAGCGGGAGGGCGACCGAGCAGTACTTC
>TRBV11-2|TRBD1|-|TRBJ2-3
CASRTGPDTQYF
TGTGCCAGCCGGACAGGGCCAGATACGCAGTATTTT
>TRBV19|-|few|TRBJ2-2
CASSLGQGIPSGELFF
TGTGCCAGTAGTCTGGGACAAGGGATACCCTCCGGGGAGCTGTTTTTT
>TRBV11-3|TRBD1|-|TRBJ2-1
CASSLGRDRFYNEQFF
TGTGCCAGCAGCTTAGGCCGGGACAGGTTCTACAATGAGCAGTTCTTC
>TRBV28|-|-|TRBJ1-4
CASSFQTSWLEKLFF
TGTGCCAGCAGTTTCCAGACCAGCTGGCTGGAAAAACTGTTTTTT
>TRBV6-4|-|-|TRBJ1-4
CASSKDSFATNEKLFF
TGTGCCAGCAGTAAAGACAGCTTTGCAACTAATGAAAAACTGTTTTTT
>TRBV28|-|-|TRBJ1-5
CASSFLDSQPQHF
TGTGCCAGCAGTTTCTTAGATAGTCAGCCCCAGCATTTT